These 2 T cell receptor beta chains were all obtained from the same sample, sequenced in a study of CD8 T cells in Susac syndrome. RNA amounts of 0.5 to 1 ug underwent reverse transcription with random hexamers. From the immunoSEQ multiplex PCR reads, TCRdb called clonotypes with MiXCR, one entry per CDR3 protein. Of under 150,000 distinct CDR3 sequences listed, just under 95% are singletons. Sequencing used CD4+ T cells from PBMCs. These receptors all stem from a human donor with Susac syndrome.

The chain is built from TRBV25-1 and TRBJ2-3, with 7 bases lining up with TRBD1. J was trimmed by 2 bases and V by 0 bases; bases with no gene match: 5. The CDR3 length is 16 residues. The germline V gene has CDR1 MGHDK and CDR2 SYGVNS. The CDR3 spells CASSEYRTGTTDTQYF. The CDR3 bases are TGTGCCAGCAGTGAATATAGGACAGGAACCACAGATACGCAGTATTTT.

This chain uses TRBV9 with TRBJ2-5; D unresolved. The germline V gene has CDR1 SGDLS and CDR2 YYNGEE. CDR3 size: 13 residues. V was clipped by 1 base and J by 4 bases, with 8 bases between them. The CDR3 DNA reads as TGTGCCAGCAGCGTATCCCAGCGAGAGACCCAGTACTTC. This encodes CASSVSQRETQYF.